Sequencing of this T cell receptor (beta chain) was carried out in a study of cytotoxic CD8 clonotypes in ibrutinib-treated CLL. About the research overall: Response was recorded as partial in approximately 25 patients and complete in 2; at median roughly 73 months, approximately 14 remained remitted and about 12 had progressed.

The CDR3 has 13 amino acids. V shed 9 bases and J shed 6 bases, with 15 bases lying between them. Germline assignment: CDR1 MNHEY and CDR2 SVGAGI. Findings of the study overall: Baseline-level clonality went beyond age-matched healthy donors and moved in step with circulating CD8+ T-cell counts. Public clonotypes (which were uncommon) either contracted or remained stable on treatment. For progressing versus sustained-remission patients, sampling times were not the same.

There are a few counts of this clone. The antigen remains undetermined. Method: immunoSEQ multiplex PCR; TCRdb's copy keeps in-frame clones and lacks some. The table includes 110,000 to 150,000 clones, about three quarters detected once. The chain links TRBV6-5 to TRBJ1-5; D call uncertain. Here the sequenced sample was PBMCs, taken after 24 months of ibrutinib treatment. This receptor was taken from a human donor with chronic lymphocytic leukemia. The CDR3 sequence is CASLGGWGQPQHF. CDR3 nucleotides: TGTGCCAGTCTCGGAGGGTGGGGTCAGCCCCAGCATTTT.